The present entry profiles one TCR beta chain with its context. The antigen is unknown. The data were taken from a study of T cells in Graves' hyperthyroidism and ophthalmopathy. The CDR3 regions of TCR beta were amplified from RNA transcripts. The TCR CDR3 was amplified in a first-round RT-PCR using the HTBI primer set. Each CDR3 protein is one row after TCRdb ran MiXCR on the multiplex PCR reads. The table has hundreds of thousands of distinct CDR3 sequences, 35% to 55% seen once. V was trimmed by 3 bases and J by 5 bases, leaving 7 bases between them. CDR1 and CDR2 from the germline V gene are MDHEN and SYDVKM. The length of the CDR3 is 13 residues. General observations from the study: Ophthalmopathy and stable hyperthyroidism were separated by a 13 V-J model.

Sequenced material: peripheral blood or thyroid tissue (not recorded which). The chain uses TRBV28 and TRBJ1-4; D not resolved. This receptor was identified in a woman between 18 and 30 years old with Graves' hyperthyroidism. The CDR3: CASSLDGNEKLFF. The CDR3 bases are TGTGCCAGCAGTTTGGACGGGAATGAAAAACTGTTTTTT.